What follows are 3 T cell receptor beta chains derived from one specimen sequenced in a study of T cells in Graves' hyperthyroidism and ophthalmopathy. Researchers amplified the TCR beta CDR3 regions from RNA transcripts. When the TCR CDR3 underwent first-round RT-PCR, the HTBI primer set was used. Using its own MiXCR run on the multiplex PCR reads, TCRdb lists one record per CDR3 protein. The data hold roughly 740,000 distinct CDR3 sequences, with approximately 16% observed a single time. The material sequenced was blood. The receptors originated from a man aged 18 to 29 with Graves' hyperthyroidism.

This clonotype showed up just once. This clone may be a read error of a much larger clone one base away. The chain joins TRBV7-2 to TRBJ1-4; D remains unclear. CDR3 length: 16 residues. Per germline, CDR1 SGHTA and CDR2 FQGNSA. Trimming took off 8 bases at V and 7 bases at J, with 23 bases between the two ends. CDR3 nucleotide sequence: TGTGCCAGCGGCTCTAAGTTCCGGGGTGGTAGTGAAAAACTGTTTTTT. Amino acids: CASGSKFRGGSEKLFF.

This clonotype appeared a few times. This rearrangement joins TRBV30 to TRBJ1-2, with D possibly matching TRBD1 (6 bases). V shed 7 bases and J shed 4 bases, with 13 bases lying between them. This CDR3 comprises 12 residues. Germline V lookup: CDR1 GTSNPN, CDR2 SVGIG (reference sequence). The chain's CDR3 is CASEQGFYGYTF. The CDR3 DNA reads TGTGCCTCCGAGCAGGGGTTCTATGGCTACACCTTC. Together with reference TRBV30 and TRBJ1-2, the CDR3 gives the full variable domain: SQTIHQWPATLVQPVGSPLSLECTVEGTSNPNLYWYRQAAGRGLQLLFYSVGIGQISSEVPQNLSASRPQDRQFILSSKKLLLSDSGFYLCASEQGFYGYTFGSGTRLTVV.

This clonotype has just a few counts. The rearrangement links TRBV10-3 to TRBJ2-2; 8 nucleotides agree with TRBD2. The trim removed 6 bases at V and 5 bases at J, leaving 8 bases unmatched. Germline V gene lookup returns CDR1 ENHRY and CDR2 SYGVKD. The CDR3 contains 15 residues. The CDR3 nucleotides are TGTGCCATCAGCGGACTAGCTTGGGGGACCGGGGAGCTGTTTTTT. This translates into CAISGLAWGTGELFF.